These 18 T cell receptor beta chains were sequenced from one sample in a study of immune characterization of retroperitoneal liposarcoma. MiXCR was run by TCRdb on the PCR reads, yielding one entry per CDR3 protein. The sample holds roughly 10,000 distinct CDR3 sequences, less than 30% seen once. Sequenced: tumor tissue. The receptor set was obtained from a male donor with retroperitoneal liposarcoma.

By share, this clonotype ranks as medium-sized. The rearrangement joins TRBV6-1 to TRBJ2-5; D is perhaps TRBD2 (7 bases). V dropped 6 bases and J dropped 5 bases, with 19 bases sitting between them. Per the germline V gene, CDR1 is MNHNS and CDR2 is SASEGT. This CDR3 comprises 15 residues. In DNA form, the CDR3 reads TGTGCCAGCAGCCATAACCTGGGGGGGCGGGAGACCCAGTACTTC. This gives the protein CASSHNLGGRETQYF.

By sample fraction, this clonotype is medium-sized. The rearrangement links TRBV6-1 to TRBJ2-1, with D hard to call. The V end lost 3 bases, the J end lost 10 bases, and 19 bases lay between the germline ends. Germline CDR1 MNHNS, CDR2 SASEGT. The CDR3 sequence is 15 residues long. The CDR3 spells CASSDGPPGLYEQFF. CDR3 coding DNA: TGTGCCAGCAGTGACGGACCGCCTGGCCTCTACGAGCAGTTCTTC.

The chain links TRBV27 to TRBJ2-3; 7 nucleotides match TRBD2. The CDR3 contains 15 residues. J lost 2 bases, V lost 4 bases, and 6 bases had no gene match. Germline lookup yields CDR1 MNHEY and CDR2 SMNVEV (reference sequence). DNA of the CDR3: TGTGCCAGCAGTTCCGACCGGGACTACACAGATACGCAGTATTTT. It yields the protein CASSSDRDYTDTQYF.

This clonotype is large. The V gene is TRBV7-6, the J gene TRBJ2-1; D is unresolved. Trimming removed 2 bases from V and 4 bases from J, with 12 bases in between. The CDR3 runs to 15 residues. Germline V CDR1 and CDR2: SGHVS, FNYEAQ. The chain's CDR3 is CASSLTRLPYNEQFF. The CDR3 nucleotides read TGTGCCAGCAGCTTAACACGGCTTCCATACAATGAGCAGTTCTTC.

V usage is TRBV5-1 and J usage is TRBJ2-5, with TRBD2 matching 7 bases. The tail of the sequence fits TRBJ2-1 better, so the J call may be wrong. Germline loops: CDR1 SGHRS, CDR2 YFSETQ. The CDR3 has 14 residues. CDR3 sequence: CASSWRGYQETQFF. The CDR3 DNA reads TGCGCCAGCAGTTGGCGGGGGTACCAAGAGACCCAGTTCTTC.

This chain uses TRBV12-3 or TRBV12-4 with TRBJ2-1; D gene ambiguous. With the DNA end fitting TRBJ2-7 better, the J assignment may be wrong. The CDR3 is 12 residues long. CDR3 in amino acids: CASRPFLGEQYF. CDR3 coding DNA: TGTGCCAGCAGGCCCTTTCTCGGTGAGCAGTACTTC.

This chain uses TRBV5-6 with TRBJ2-2, with 9 bases that match TRBD2. CDR3 size: 15 residues. The V gene end was trimmed by 3 bases and the J gene end by 3 bases; junction bases not matched to a gene: 3. Germline V gene data show CDR1 as SGHDT and CDR2 as YYEEEE. The CDR3 sequence: CASSSTSGYTGELFF. For the CDR3, the DNA is TGTGCCAGCAGCTCGACTAGCGGTTACACCGGGGAGCTGTTTTTT.

V and J are TRBV11-3 and TRBJ2-5, with TRBD2 matching over 11 bases. Looked up from germline, CDR1 is SGHNT and CDR2 is YENEEA. The CDR3 is 15 residues long. J was trimmed by 2 bases and V by 6 bases; bases with no gene match: 5. CDR3 DNA sequence: TGTGCCAGCAGTTTCCTAGCGGGAGGACAAGAGACCCAGTACTTC. This encodes CASSFLAGGQETQYF.

The genes are TRBV12-3 or TRBV12-4 and TRBJ1-4; D remains ambiguous. Trimming removed 4 bases at V and 4 bases at J, with 7 bases between. The CDR3 contains 13 residues. As DNA, the CDR3 is TGTGCCAGCAGTTCGGGTTTTAATGAAAAACTGTTTTTT. This codes for CASSSGFNEKLFF.

The V and J genes are TRBV12-3 or TRBV12-4 and TRBJ2-3; D is perhaps TRBD1 (5 bases). Between the trimmed V and J ends, which lost 7 bases and 5 bases, there was a span of 13 bases. The CDR3 runs 13 residues. CDR3 residues: CASIPGTGDTQYF. CDR3 sequence (DNA): TGTGCCAGCATCCCCGGAACAGGAGATACGCAGTATTTT.

The J gene is TRBJ1-4, the V gene TRBV7-2; 9 bases fit TRBD1. This CDR3 comprises 13 residues. The ends lost 6 bases at V and 12 bases at J; junction bases unmatched: 8. Germline CDR1 is SGHTA and CDR2 is FQGNSA. CDR3 in DNA: TGTGCCAGCAGGGCCGGGACAGGGACGGAACTGTTTTTT. Encoded protein: CASRAGTGTELFF. Complete variable domain (other parts from reference TRBV7-2 and TRBJ1-4): GAGVSQSPSNKVTEKGKDVELRCDPISGHTALYWYRQSLGQGLEFLIYFQGNSAPDKSGLPSDRFSAERTGGSVSTLTIQRTQQEDSAVYLCASRAGTGTELFFGSGTQLSVL.

This clonotype was detected a few times. The chain employs TRBV6-6 and TRBJ2-3; D is tentatively TRBD1 or TRBD2 (5 bases each). Germline lookup yields CDR1 MNHNY and CDR2 SVGAGI (reference sequence). Trimming took 2 bases from V and 4 from J, leaving 7 bases between them. The CDR3 loop spans 13 amino acids. The CDR3 is CASSYGGADTQYF. CDR3 DNA: TGTGCCAGCAGTTACGGGGGAGCAGATACGCAGTATTTT.

This clonotype was found once. This may stem from a read error, because a much larger clone lies one nucleotide away. The rearrangement uses TRBV6-9 and TRBJ1-6, with a possible D match to TRBD1 (5 bases). The CDR3 runs 14 residues. In germline, CDR1 is MNHGY, CDR2 SVAAGI. The CDR3 is CASGRDWGNSPHHF. The CDR3 DNA follows: TGTGCCAGTGGGAGGGATTGGGGGAATTCACCCCACCACTTT.

Many counts were recorded for this clonotype. V and J are TRBV6-1 and TRBJ2-2; 9 nucleotides line up with TRBD2. Germline CDR1 and CDR2: MNHNS and SASEGT. With 6 bases clipped from V and 5 bases from J, the junction kept 4 bases outside the gene matches. This CDR3 spans 14 amino acids. The CDR3 here is CASRGAGGTGELFF. In nucleotides, the CDR3 is TGTGCCAGCAGGGGAGCGGGGGGAACCGGGGAGCTGTTTTTT.

In its sample, this clonotype was seen a few times. The chain's CDR3 is CASSPNRGGNQPQHF. DNA for the CDR3: TGTGCCAGCAGCCCCAACAGGGGCGGCAATCAGCCCCAGCATTTT. The chain recombines TRBV6-6 with TRBJ1-5; the match to TRBD1 covers 7 bases. The V segment lost 6 bases and the J segment 2 bases; nucleotides outside the gene matches: 7. The germline CDR1 and CDR2 sequences are MNHNY and SVGAGI (reference sequence). CDR3 length: 15 residues.

J is TRBJ2-2 and V is TRBV11-2; 7 bases agree with TRBD2. CDR3 length: 14 amino acids. Germline-derived CDR1 and CDR2 are SGHAT and FQNNGV. V lost 5 bases to trimming and J lost 7 bases; unmatched junction nucleotides: 7. CDR3 DNA sequence: TGTGCCAGCAGCCCAAGGACTAGACACGGGGAGCTGTTTTTT. Translation: CASSPRTRHGELFF.

This clonotype was found a few times. The chain recombines TRBV7-2 with TRBJ2-4; 7 positions match TRBD2. The tail of the sequence fits TRBJ2-1 better, so the J call may be wrong. This CDR3 is built from 15 residues. The germline gives CDR1 SGHTA, CDR2 FQGNSA. The CDR3 DNA follows: TGTGCCAGCAGCATTACTAGCGCGGCGTCCTACGAGCAGTTCTTC. Protein sequence: CASSITSAASYEQFF.

In its sample, this clonotype ranks as medium-sized (0.01 to 0.1%). The chain uses TRBV6-1 and TRBJ2-2, with 8 bases that match TRBD2. This CDR3 has 15 amino acids. J was trimmed by 2 bases and V by 7 bases; bases with no gene match: 6. Germline V gene data show CDR1 as MNHNS and CDR2 as SASEGT. The CDR3, as DNA: TGTGCCAGCATACGGGCGGGGGGAAACACCGGGGAGCTGTTTTTT. Amino acid sequence: CASIRAGGNTGELFF.